These 12 T cell receptor beta chains were sequenced from one sample in a study of control samples from healthy donors and cancer patients. Clones were read by immunoSEQ multiplex PCR, and TCRdb kept only the in-frame ones, dropping some. The sample has approximately 190,000 clones, about 89% seen once; the top ten hold 1.5% to 2%. The material sequenced was blood. These receptors were obtained from a man aged 25-45 years in good health.

The chain uses TRBV27 and TRBJ2-2; D perhaps matches TRBD2 (6 bases). Trimming took off 2 bases at V and 2 bases at J, with 12 bases between the two ends. The CDR3 runs 16 residues. Germline CDR1 MNHEY, CDR2 SMNVEV (reference sequence). The CDR3 region is CASSLSSGANTGELFF. CDR3 bases: TGTGCCAGCAGTTTAAGTTCGGGAGCTAACACCGGGGAGCTGTTTTTT.

V and J are TRBV12-3 or TRBV12-4 and TRBJ2-2; possible D gene TRBD2, 5 bases. This CDR3 is 13 amino acids long. The V gene lost 5 bases and the J gene lost 5 bases, with 9 bases spanning the gap. CDR3 nucleotide sequence: TGTGCCAGCAGTCTCCAGCGGACCGGGGAGCTGTTTTTT. This encodes CASSLQRTGELFF.

This chain links TRBV7-8 with TRBJ1-2, with 9 bases identical to TRBD1. The CDR3 is 15 amino acids. CDR1 and CDR2 from the germline V gene are SGHVS and FQNEAQ. V was clipped by 5 bases and J by 2 bases; unmatched bases: 6. The CDR3 nucleotides are TGTGCCAGCAGCCACCGGGACAGGGCAAACTATGGCTACACCTTC. It yields the protein CASSHRDRANYGYTF.

The CDR3 here is CASSRREGHTEAFF. The CDR3 bases are TGTGCCAGCAGCCGCCGGGAGGGACACACTGAAGCTTTCTTT. The chain links TRBV6-5 to TRBJ1-1; possible D gene TRBD1, 5 bases. The length of the CDR3 is 14 residues. Trimming shortened V by 6 bases and J by 3 bases, and 14 bases separated the two germline ends. Germline assignment: CDR1 MNHEY and CDR2 SVGAGI.

The chain carries TRBV19 and TRBJ1-1; 7 bases match TRBD1. The ends lost 6 bases at V and 8 bases at J; junction bases unmatched: 3. Germline assignment: CDR1 LNHDA and CDR2 SQIVND (reference sequence). CDR3 size: 11 residues. This chain's CDR3 is CASRRTGEAFF. The CDR3 bases are TGTGCCAGTAGAAGGACAGGAGAAGCTTTCTTT. The complete variable domain, with remaining parts taken from reference TRBV19 and TRBJ1-1, reads DGGITQSPKYLFRKEGQNVTLSCEQNLNHDAMYWYRQDPGQGLRLIYYSQIVNDFQKGDIAEGYSVSREKKESFPLTVTSAQKNPTAFYLCASRRTGEAFFGQGTRLTVV.

V usage is TRBV4-1 and J usage is TRBJ2-7; tentative D call: TRBD1 (6 bases). Germline values: CDR1 MGHRA, CDR2 YSYEKL. Deletions cut 0 bases from V and 6 bases from J, with 9 bases between. This CDR3 is 13 amino acids long. CDR3 DNA: TGCGCCAGCAGCCAAGAAGGGGGATTCGAGCAGTACTTC. It is translated as CASSQEGGFEQYF.

The V call is TRBV11-3, the J call TRBJ1-1; D perhaps matches TRBD1 (5 bases). Germline values: CDR1 SGHNT, CDR2 YENEEA. This CDR3 has 14 residues. Deletions cut 5 bases from V and 4 bases from J, with 14 bases between. CDR3 in DNA: TGTGCCAGCAGCCCCTTCGGGGGTTCCACTGAAGCTTTCTTT. Translated: CASSPFGGSTEAFF.

The V and J genes are TRBV11-3 and TRBJ2-1; no reliable D call. The CDR3 has 14 amino acids. From germline, CDR1 is SGHNT and CDR2 YENEEA. The ends were cut back, 1 base at V and 3 bases at J, with 7 bases in the middle. CDR3: CASSLALGYNEQFF. The CDR3 coding sequence is TGTGCCAGCAGCTTAGCTCTGGGCTACAATGAGCAGTTCTTC.

V and J are TRBV28 and TRBJ1-5; D is unresolved. The V gene lost 6 bases and the J gene lost 0 bases, with 15 bases spanning the gap. CDR1 and CDR2 (germline): MDHEN, SYDVKM. The CDR3 sequence is 16 residues long. This chain's CDR3 is CASSPSGRDSNQPQHF. The CDR3 coding sequence is TGTGCCAGCAGCCCTTCGGGGAGGGATAGCAATCAGCCCCAGCATTTT.

The CDR3 coding sequence is TGCGCCAGCAGCTTGGGCCCCTCTAGAGATCCGGGGGAGACCCAGTACTTC. Protein product: CASSLGPSRDPGETQYF. This chain connects TRBV5-1 to TRBJ2-5, with a weak D call TRBD2 (5 bases). V was cut by 0 bases and J by 5 bases, with 20 bases left in between. Germline values: CDR1 SGHRS, CDR2 YFSETQ. This CDR3 comprises 17 residues.

The chain combines TRBV12-3 or TRBV12-4 with TRBJ2-1; 9 positions match TRBD2. The ends lost 7 bases at V and 5 bases at J; junction bases unmatched: 3. The CDR3 is made up of 13 amino acids. The CDR3 DNA sequence: TGTGCCAGCAAGCGGGGGGATGACAATGAGCAGTTCTTC. This gives the protein CASKRGDDNEQFF.

The chain employs TRBV6-1 and TRBJ2-7, with D uncertain. Trimming cost V 3 bases and J 1 base, with 7 bases left between them. This CDR3 region has 13 residues. The germline gives CDR1 MNHNS, CDR2 SASEGT. This CDR3 is CASSDGLSYEQYF. The CDR3 DNA reads TGTGCCAGCAGTGATGGTCTTTCCTACGAGCAGTACTTC.